This entry lists 14 T cell receptor beta chains sequenced from one sample in a study of T cells after yellow fever vaccination (dated by TCRdb to between 2019 and 2020). What the treatment or condition label conveys for this sample: live attenuated yellow fever vaccine strain. Libraries came from 5' RACE. TCRdb lists the instrument as Illumina HiSeq 2500. TCRdb applied fastp at Q25 and MiXCR to the public reads, then kept only in-frame beta chains. Each CDR3 protein gets just one entry, which takes the most common genes and DNA from the rows behind it. Across this sample there are hundreds of thousands of distinct CDR3 sequences, with 7% to 9% seen only once. Approximately 15% of the sample comes from the top ten. Here the sequenced sample was PBMCs, taken approximately 40 days after the first yellow fever vaccination. The receptors shown here come from a man between 18 and 29 years old who received the YFV17D yellow fever vaccine.

This clonotype was observed a few times. This chain uses TRBV11-2 with TRBJ1-5; TRBD1 matches at 7 bases. The CDR3 is made up of 15 amino acids. Germline V CDR1 and CDR2: SGHAT, FQNNGV. The junction had 5 bases not matched to a gene; V was cut back by 1 base and J by 5 bases. CDR3 protein: CASSLGQGFDQPQHF. CDR3 coding DNA: TGTGCCAGCAGCTTAGGACAGGGCTTCGATCAGCCCCAGCATTTT.

This clonotype came up a few times. The V and J genes are TRBV7-6 and TRBJ1-2; no clear D. The V gene lost 5 bases and the J gene lost 7 bases, with 23 bases spanning the gap. The germline V gene has CDR1 SGHVS and CDR2 FNYEAQ. The length of the CDR3 is 16 residues. CDR3 protein: CASSDRRRVGNGGYTF. The CDR3 region has the DNA TGTGCCAGCAGCGACCGACGGAGGGTGGGTAACGGTGGCTACACCTTC.

The chain is built from TRBV4-3 and TRBJ2-5; 7 positions agree with TRBD1. The CDR3 has 16 residues. V lost 6 bases to trimming and J lost 1 base; unmatched junction nucleotides: 11. Looked up from germline, CDR1 is LGHNA and CDR2 is YSLEER. CDR3 DNA sequence: TGCGCCAGCAGACTCAGACAGGGTGAGGGCCAAGAGACCCAGTACTTC. It yields the protein CASRLRQGEGQETQYF.

This clonotype turned up a few times. The genes are TRBV30 and TRBJ1-1; D ambiguous. The germline V gene encodes CDR1 GTSNPN and CDR2 SVGIG (reference sequence). Trimming removed 8 bases at V and 4 bases at J, with 11 bases between. The CDR3 contains 11 residues. CDR3: CALGRSTEAFF. In nucleotides, the CDR3 is TGTGCCCTAGGGCGTAGCACTGAAGCTTTCTTT.

This clonotype was observed a few times. The chain carries TRBV10-2 and TRBJ2-7; 7 bases line up with TRBD2. Germline V CDR1 and CDR2: WSHSY, SAAADI. The CDR3 loop spans 14 amino acids. Trimming cost V 6 bases and J 0 bases; bases outside gene matches: 5. The CDR3 region has the DNA TGCGCCAGCAGACACTCGGGGGGCTCCTACGAGCAGTACTTC. Translated, it gives CASRHSGGSYEQYF.

This clonotype occurred a few times. J is TRBJ2-5 and V is TRBV9, with a tentative D call TRBD1 (5 bases). The germline V gene encodes CDR1 SGDLS and CDR2 YYNGEE. This CDR3 comprises 14 residues. Deletions cut 0 bases from V and 5 bases from J, with 11 bases between. CDR3 in amino acids: CASSVGQNGETQYF. In DNA form, the CDR3 reads TGTGCCAGCAGCGTAGGACAGAATGGGGAGACCCAGTACTTC.

The J gene is TRBJ2-5, the V gene TRBV20-1; 13 bases fit TRBD2. V gave up 4 bases and J gave up 5 bases; unmatched junction bases: 7. The CDR3 spans 15 residues. Germline V gene data show CDR1 as DFQATT and CDR2 as SNEGSKA (reference sequence). CDR3: CSATSTSGGRETQYF. The CDR3 DNA reads TGCAGTGCTACCTCGACTAGCGGGGGGAGGGAGACCCAGTACTTC.

This clonotype was observed at least ten times. The CDR3 DNA follows: TGCGCCAGCAGCCCCACCACTGGCACCGGGGAGCTGTTTTTT. It yields the protein CASSPTTGTGELFF. The chain recombines TRBV4-3 with TRBJ2-2, with D unresolved. The V gene lost 4 bases and the J gene lost 4 bases, with 10 bases spanning the gap. The CDR3 runs to 14 residues. CDR1 and CDR2 from the germline V gene are LGHNA and YSLEER.

This clonotype was seen a few times. This chain links TRBV5-6 with TRBJ2-5; no clear D gene. The CDR3 runs to 13 residues. Trimming took 0 bases from V and 4 from J, leaving 7 bases between them. The germline gives CDR1 SGHDT, CDR2 YYEEEE. The CDR3 DNA reads TGTGCCAGCAGCTTGGAACAGTCAGAGACCCAGTACTTC. Translating it yields CASSLEQSETQYF.

The table lists this clonotype with a few counts. The chain has TRBV18 and TRBJ2-5; 10 positions match TRBD1. There are 14 residues in the CDR3. The V gene's germline CDR1 is KGHSH and CDR2 LQKENI. V was clipped by 6 bases and J by 3 bases; unmatched bases: 4. CDR3 region: CASSKTGGEETQYF. DNA of the CDR3: TGTGCCAGCTCCAAGACAGGGGGCGAAGAGACCCAGTACTTC.

This CDR3 reads CASSPYTGEPGETQYF. CDR3 nucleotides: TGCGCCAGCAGCCCATATACAGGGGAACCAGGGGAGACCCAGTACTTC. The chain links TRBV4-1 to TRBJ2-5; TRBD1 matches at 7 bases. This CDR3 is built from 16 residues. J gave up 5 bases and V 4 bases, and 13 bases lay outside the gene matches. CDR1 is MGHRA and CDR2 is YSYEKL in the germline V gene.

The V and J genes are TRBV4-2 and TRBJ2-3, with 15 bases identical to TRBD2. J gave up 2 bases and V 1 base, and 7 bases lay outside the gene matches. CDR3 length: 19 residues. Germline-derived CDR1 and CDR2 are LGHNA and YNFKEQ. The CDR3 reads CASSQAGTSGGLSTDTQYF. In nucleotides, the CDR3 is TGTGCCAGCAGCCAAGCCGGGACTAGCGGGGGGCTTTCCACAGATACGCAGTATTTT.

This clonotype was seen a few times. The chain has TRBV6-1 and TRBJ2-3, with 9 positions matching TRBD2. Germline loops: CDR1 MNHNS, CDR2 SASEGT. The V and J ends lost 8 bases and 7 bases, in that order; junction bases with no gene match: 13. The CDR3 contains 15 residues. The CDR3 DNA sequence: TGTGCCAGCGGCGGTCTAGCGGGGCGATACAATACGCAGTATTTT. This encodes CASGGLAGRYNTQYF.

V usage is TRBV28 and J usage is TRBJ2-5; the match to TRBD2 covers 8 bases. The CDR3 covers 15 residues. Germline values: CDR1 MDHEN, CDR2 SYDVKM. Trimming removed 5 bases from V and 1 base from J; junction bases left unmatched: 6. This CDR3 is CASSPGGGPQETQYF. The CDR3 DNA sequence: TGTGCCAGCAGTCCCGGCGGGGGGCCCCAAGAGACCCAGTACTTC.